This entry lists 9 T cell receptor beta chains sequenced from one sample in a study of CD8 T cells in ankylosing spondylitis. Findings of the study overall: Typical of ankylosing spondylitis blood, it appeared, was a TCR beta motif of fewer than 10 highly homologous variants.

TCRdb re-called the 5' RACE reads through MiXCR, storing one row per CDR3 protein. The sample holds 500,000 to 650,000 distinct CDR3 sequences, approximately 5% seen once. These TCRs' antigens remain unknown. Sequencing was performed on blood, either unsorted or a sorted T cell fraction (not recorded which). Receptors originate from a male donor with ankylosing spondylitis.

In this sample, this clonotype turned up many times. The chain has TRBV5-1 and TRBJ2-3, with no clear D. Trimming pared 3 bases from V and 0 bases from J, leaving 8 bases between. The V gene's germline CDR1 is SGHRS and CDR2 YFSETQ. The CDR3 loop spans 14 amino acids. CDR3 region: CASSSPTSTDTQYF. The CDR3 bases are TGCGCCAGCAGCTCCCCGACTAGCACAGATACGCAGTATTTT. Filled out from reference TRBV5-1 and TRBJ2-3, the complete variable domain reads KAGVTQTPRYLIKTRGQQVTLSCSPISGHRSVSWYQQTPGQGLQFLFEYFSETQRNKGNFPGRFSGRQFSNSRSEMNVSTLELGDSALYLCASSSPTSTDTQYFGPGTRLTVL.

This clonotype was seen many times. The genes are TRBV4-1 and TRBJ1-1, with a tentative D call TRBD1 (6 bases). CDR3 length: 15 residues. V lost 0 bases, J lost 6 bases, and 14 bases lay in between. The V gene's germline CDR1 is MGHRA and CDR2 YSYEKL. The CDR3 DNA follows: TGCGCCAGCAGCCAAGAAGGGGTTCGGGGGCCTGAAGCTTTCTTT. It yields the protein CASSQEGVRGPEAFF.

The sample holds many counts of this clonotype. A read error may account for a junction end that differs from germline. CDR3 coding DNA: TGCGCCAGCAGCCAAGAAATGATTACCTCTGGAAGCACCATATATTTT. It is translated as CASSQEMITSGSTIYF. V gene TRBV4-3 combines with J gene TRBJ1-3; D call uncertain. Germline-derived CDR1 and CDR2 are LGHNA and YSLEER. The CDR3 totals 16 residues.

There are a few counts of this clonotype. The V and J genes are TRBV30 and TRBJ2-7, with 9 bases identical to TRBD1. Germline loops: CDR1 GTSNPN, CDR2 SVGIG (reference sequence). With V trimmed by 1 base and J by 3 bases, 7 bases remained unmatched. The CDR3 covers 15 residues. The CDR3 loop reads CAWSALQGANYEQYF. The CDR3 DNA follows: TGTGCCTGGAGTGCTTTACAGGGGGCTAACTACGAGCAGTACTTC.

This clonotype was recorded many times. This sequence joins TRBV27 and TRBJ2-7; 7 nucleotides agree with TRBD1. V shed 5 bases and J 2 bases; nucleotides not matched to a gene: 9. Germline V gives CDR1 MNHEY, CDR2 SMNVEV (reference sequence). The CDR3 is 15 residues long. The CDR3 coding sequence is TGTGCCAGCAGTCCTGTGACAGGGAACCCCTACGAGCAGTACTTC. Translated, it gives CASSPVTGNPYEQYF.

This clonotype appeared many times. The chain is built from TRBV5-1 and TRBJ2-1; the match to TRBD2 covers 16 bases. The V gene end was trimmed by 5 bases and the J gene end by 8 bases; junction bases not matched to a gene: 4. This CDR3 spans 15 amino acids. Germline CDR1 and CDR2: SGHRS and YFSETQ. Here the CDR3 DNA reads TGCGCCAGCAGTCCGGGACTAGCGGGAGGGGATGAGCAGTTCTTC. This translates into CASSPGLAGGDEQFF.

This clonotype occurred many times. CDR3 bases: TGTGCCAGCAGTCTTACAGGGGACTATGGCTACACCTTC. Its translation is CASSLTGDYGYTF. J is TRBJ1-2 and V is TRBV7-2, with 7 bases fitting TRBD1. The CDR3 is 13 amino acids. V dropped 6 bases and J dropped 3; count of bases not matched to a gene: 4. CDR1 and CDR2 from the germline V gene are SGHTA and FQGNSA.

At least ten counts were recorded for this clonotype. The CDR3 loop reads CASNRWSGQPQHF. CDR3 coding DNA: TGTGCCAGCAATAGGTGGTCAGGTCAGCCCCAGCATTTT. J is TRBJ1-5 and V is TRBV6-2 or TRBV6-3; D call uncertain. V lost 7 bases and J 6 bases, leaving 13 bases between the germline ends. The germline gives CDR1 MNHEY, CDR2 SVGEGT. The CDR3 loop spans 13 amino acids.

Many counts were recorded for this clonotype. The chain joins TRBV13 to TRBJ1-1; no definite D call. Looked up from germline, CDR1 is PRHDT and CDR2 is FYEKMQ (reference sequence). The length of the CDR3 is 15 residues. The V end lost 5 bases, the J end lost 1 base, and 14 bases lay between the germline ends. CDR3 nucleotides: TGTGCCAGCAGCCCCCGTAAGGGTTGGAACACTGAAGCTTTCTTT. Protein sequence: CASSPRKGWNTEAFF.